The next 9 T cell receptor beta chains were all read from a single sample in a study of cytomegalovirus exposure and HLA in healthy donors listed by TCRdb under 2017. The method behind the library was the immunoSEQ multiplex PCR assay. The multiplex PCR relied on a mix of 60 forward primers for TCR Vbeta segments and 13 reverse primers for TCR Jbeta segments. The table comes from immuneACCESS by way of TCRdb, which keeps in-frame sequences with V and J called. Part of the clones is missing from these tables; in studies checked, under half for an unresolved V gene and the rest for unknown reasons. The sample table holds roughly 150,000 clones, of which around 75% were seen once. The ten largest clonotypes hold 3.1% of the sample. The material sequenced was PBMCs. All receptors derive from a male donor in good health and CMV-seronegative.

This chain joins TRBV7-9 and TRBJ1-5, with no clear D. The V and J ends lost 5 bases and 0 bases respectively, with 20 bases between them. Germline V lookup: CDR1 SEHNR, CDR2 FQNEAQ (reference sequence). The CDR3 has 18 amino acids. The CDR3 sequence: CASSHPNSEGYSNQPQHF. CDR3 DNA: TGTGCCAGCAGCCACCCCAATTCGGAGGGCTATAGCAATCAGCCCCAGCATTTT.

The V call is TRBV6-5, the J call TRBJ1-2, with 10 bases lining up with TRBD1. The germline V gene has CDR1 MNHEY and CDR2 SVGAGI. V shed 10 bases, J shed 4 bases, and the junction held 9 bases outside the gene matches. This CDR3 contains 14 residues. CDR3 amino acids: CATDGTGDGYGYTF. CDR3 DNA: TGTGCCACCGACGGGACAGGGGACGGCTATGGCTACACCTTC.

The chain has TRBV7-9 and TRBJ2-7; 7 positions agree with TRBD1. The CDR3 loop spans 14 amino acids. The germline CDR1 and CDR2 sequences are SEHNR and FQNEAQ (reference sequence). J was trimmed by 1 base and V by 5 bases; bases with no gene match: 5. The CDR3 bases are TGTGCCAGCAGCCAAACGACAGGGTCCTACGAGCAGTACTTC. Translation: CASSQTTGSYEQYF.

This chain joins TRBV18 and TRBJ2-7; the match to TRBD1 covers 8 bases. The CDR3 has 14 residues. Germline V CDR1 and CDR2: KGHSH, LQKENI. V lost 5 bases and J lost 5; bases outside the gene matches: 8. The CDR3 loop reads CASSTGQGVDEQYF. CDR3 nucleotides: TGTGCCAGCTCAACAGGACAGGGAGTAGACGAGCAGTACTTC.

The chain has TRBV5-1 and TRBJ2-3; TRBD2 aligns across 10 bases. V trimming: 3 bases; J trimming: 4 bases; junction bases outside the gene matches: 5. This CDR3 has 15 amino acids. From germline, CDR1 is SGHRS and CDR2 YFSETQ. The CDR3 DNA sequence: TGCGCCAGCAGCTGGGGAGGACTAGCGGCAGATACGCAGTATTTT. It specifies CASSWGGLAADTQYF.

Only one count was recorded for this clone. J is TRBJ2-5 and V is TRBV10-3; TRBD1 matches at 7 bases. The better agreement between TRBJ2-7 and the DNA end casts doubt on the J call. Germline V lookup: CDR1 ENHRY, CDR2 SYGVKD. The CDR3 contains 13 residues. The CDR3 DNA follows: TGTGCCATCAGTGAACAGGGGCCATACGAGCAGTACTTC. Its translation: CAISEQGPYEQYF.

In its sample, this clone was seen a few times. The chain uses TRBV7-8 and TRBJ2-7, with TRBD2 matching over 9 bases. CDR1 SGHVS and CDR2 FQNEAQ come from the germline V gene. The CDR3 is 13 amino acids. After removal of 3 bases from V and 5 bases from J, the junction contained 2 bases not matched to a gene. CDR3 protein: CASSFSGSDEQYF. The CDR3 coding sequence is TGTGCCAGCAGCTTTAGCGGGAGCGACGAGCAGTACTTC.

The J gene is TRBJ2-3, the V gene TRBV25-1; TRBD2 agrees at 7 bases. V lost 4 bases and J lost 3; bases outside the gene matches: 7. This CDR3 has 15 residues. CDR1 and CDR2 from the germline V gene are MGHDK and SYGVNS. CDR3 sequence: CASSAPSGLTDTQYF. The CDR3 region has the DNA TGTGCCAGCAGTGCGCCTAGCGGACTTACAGATACGCAGTATTTT.

The CDR3 here is CASSESGGSSTGELFF. Written as DNA, the CDR3 is TGTGCCAGCAGTGAATCGGGGGGGTCAAGCACCGGGGAGCTGTTTTTT. J is TRBJ2-2 and V is TRBV25-1; 8 bases map to TRBD2. This CDR3 region has 16 residues. The trim removed 1 base at V and 4 bases at J, leaving 5 bases unmatched. Germline V lookup: CDR1 MGHDK, CDR2 SYGVNS.